A single sample gave rise to the 18 T cell receptor beta chains below, sequenced in a study of blood T cell repertoires in COVID-19. Sequencing was performed with immunoSEQ multiplex PCR; in TCRdb, only in-frame clones are kept and a portion is missing. This sample has 250,000 to 300,000 clones, with approximately 90% found just once. Sequencing was done on a sample of peripheral blood. The source of these receptors is a woman in her thirties or forties who had recovered from COVID-19.

The rearrangement uses TRBV18 and TRBJ2-3; 7 bases line up with TRBD2. J gave up 1 base and V 5 bases, and 3 bases lay outside the gene matches. The CDR3 is 14 amino acids. Germline loops: CDR1 KGHSH, CDR2 LQKENI. CDR3 nucleotide sequence: TGTGCCAGCTCATGGGCGGGAGGCACAGATACGCAGTATTTT. Protein product: CASSWAGGTDTQYF. The variable domain in full, completed from reference TRBV18 and TRBJ2-3, reads NAGVMQNPRHLVRRRGQEARLRCSPMKGHSHVYWYRQLPEEGLKFMVYLQKENIIDESGMPKERFSAEFPKEGPSILRIQQVVRGDSAAYFCASSWAGGTDTQYFGPGTRLTVL.

The table lists this clone with a count of one. V is TRBV7-8 and J is TRBJ2-7, with D possibly TRBD2 on 5 matching bases. This CDR3 comprises 15 residues. Germline values: CDR1 SGHVS, CDR2 FQNEAQ. The V end lost 0 bases, the J end lost 0 bases, and 9 bases lay between the germline ends. The CDR3 DNA sequence: TGTGCCAGCAGCTTAGCGGGCGGAGGCTCCTACGAGCAGTACTTC. This gives the protein CASSLAGGGSYEQYF.

The J gene is TRBJ2-1, the V gene TRBV14, with D possibly TRBD2 on 6 matching bases. The V gene lost 4 bases and the J gene lost 9 bases, with 16 bases spanning the gap. There are 14 residues in the CDR3. Germline assignment: CDR1 SGHDN and CDR2 FVKESK. The CDR3 region has the DNA TGTGCCAGCAGCCCCCGACATGGGGGGACTGAGCAGTTCTTC. This codes for CASSPRHGGTEQFF. Full variable domain (remainder filled in from reference TRBV14 and TRBJ2-1): EAGVTQFPSHSVIEKGQTVTLRCDPISGHDNLYWYRRVMGKEIKFLLHFVKESKQDESGMPNNRFLAERTGGTYSTLKVQPAELEDSGVYFCASSPRHGGTEQFFGPGTRLTVL.

This clone was found a few times. The chain couples TRBV28 to TRBJ2-6; a possible D gene is TRBD1 (5 bases). The CDR3 loop spans 15 amino acids. Germline CDR1 MDHEN, CDR2 SYDVKM. Trimming pared 2 bases from V and 1 base from J, leaving 6 bases between. The CDR3 DNA reads TGTGCCAGCAGTTTACAGGGTTCTGGGGCCAACGTCCTGACTTTC. It codes for CASSLQGSGANVLTF.

This chain links TRBV27 with TRBJ2-2, with D possibly being TRBD2 (6 bases). The CDR3 is made up of 17 amino acids. Trimming pared 1 base from V and 0 bases from J, leaving 12 bases between. Germline V gene data show CDR1 as MNHEY and CDR2 as SMNVEV (reference sequence). CDR3 nucleotide sequence: TGTGCCAGCAGTTTATTTGGTAGCGGAGCGAACACCGGGGAGCTGTTTTTT. Its translation: CASSLFGSGANTGELFF.

The chain has TRBV10-3 and TRBJ2-1; 8 bases fit TRBD2. Germline values: CDR1 ENHRY, CDR2 SYGVKD. This CDR3 is 15 amino acids long. The junction had 6 bases not matched to a gene; V was cut back by 0 bases and J by 8 bases. For the CDR3, the DNA is TGTGCCATCAGTGAGTCTGGGCGGGAGGCTGATGAGCAGTTCTTC. Translated, it gives CAISESGREADEQFF.

The chain links TRBV11-2 to TRBJ2-3; possibly TRBD2 for D (6 bases). Trimming removed 0 bases at V and 4 bases at J, with 11 bases between. The CDR3 has 15 residues. From germline, CDR1 is SGHAT and CDR2 FQNNGV. CDR3 sequence reads: CASSLEEGRSDTQYF. DNA for the CDR3: TGTGCCAGCAGCTTAGAGGAGGGTCGGTCAGATACGCAGTATTTT.

This chain joins TRBV19 and TRBJ1-5; 9 positions match TRBD1. Trimming cost V 3 bases and J 7 bases; bases outside gene matches: 10. This CDR3 is 16 amino acids long. Germline loops: CDR1 LNHDA, CDR2 SQIVND (reference sequence). This chain's CDR3 is CASSIGGTGLRQPQHF. DNA of the CDR3: TGTGCCAGTAGTATTGGTGGGACAGGGTTGAGGCAGCCCCAGCATTTT.

The gene calls are TRBV7-8 and TRBJ2-7; D possibly corresponds to TRBD2 (5 bases). In germline, CDR1 is SGHVS, CDR2 FQNEAQ. V was shortened by 5 bases and J by 2 bases, with 16 bases between the two germline ends. This CDR3 has 15 residues. CDR3 amino acids: CASSGPLSGPYEQYF. DNA for the CDR3: TGTGCCAGCAGCGGCCCACTCAGCGGCCCCTACGAGCAGTACTTC.

The sample holds one count of this clone. The rearrangement joins TRBV29-1 to TRBJ1-1; 11 nucleotides agree with TRBD1. J was trimmed by 10 bases and V by 4 bases; bases with no gene match: 11. The CDR3 is 14 amino acids. Germline V gene lookup returns CDR1 SQVTM and CDR2 ANQGSEA. The CDR3 DNA reads TGCAGCGTTGTCCCAACCGGGACAGGGGGGCCAGCTTTCTTT. Its protein is CSVVPTGTGGPAFF.

The J gene is TRBJ2-7, the V gene TRBV6-4; 7 nucleotides agree with TRBD2. This CDR3 is 12 amino acids long. The junction had 8 bases not matched to a gene; V was cut back by 11 bases and J by 4 bases. Per the germline V gene, CDR1 is MRHNA and CDR2 is SNTAGT. CDR3 protein: CAGRELWYEQYF. The CDR3 nucleotides are TGTGCCGGGCGGGAGCTTTGGTACGAGCAGTACTTC.

V gene TRBV21-1 combines with J gene TRBJ2-3; TRBD2 is the table's D call, not checked against the DNA. TRBV21-1 is flagged as a pseudogene. CDR3 length equals 15 residues. Written as DNA, the CDR3 is TGTGCCAGCAGCCCCCCCCCGGGTGGCACAGATACGCAGTATTTT. It yields the protein CASSPPPGGTDTQYF.

The chain uses TRBV6-5 and TRBJ2-1; TRBD2 matches at 8 bases. The CDR3 spans 14 residues. V was clipped by 7 bases and J by 8 bases; unmatched bases: 10. Germline CDR1 MNHEY, CDR2 SVGAGI. The CDR3, as DNA: TGTGCCAGCAAAGGACTAGCACCGACCGATGAGCAGTTCTTC. Protein product: CASKGLAPTDEQFF.

V gene TRBV2 combines with J gene TRBJ1-6; no clear D. CDR3 length: 12 residues. The V gene lost 7 bases and the J gene lost 9 bases, with 10 bases spanning the gap. Germline assignment: CDR1 SNHLY and CDR2 FYNNEI. The CDR3 region has the DNA TGTGCCAGCACGCCGGAGTCTTCACCCCTCCACTTT. Its translation: CASTPESSPLHF.

The genes are TRBV10-3 and TRBJ1-2; D is uncertain. Looked up from germline, CDR1 is ENHRY and CDR2 is SYGVKD. Deletions cut 5 bases from V and 4 bases from J, with 11 bases between. This CDR3 is 13 amino acids long. CDR3 in DNA: TGTGCCATCAGTTCCGAGGTGGGCTATGGCTACACCTTC. It translates to CAISSEVGYGYTF.

The CDR3 here is CASSRPNRVNGYTF. The CDR3 DNA sequence: TGTGCCAGCAGCCGACCGAACAGGGTAAATGGCTACACCTTC. V gene TRBV28 combines with J gene TRBJ1-2, with D perhaps TRBD1 (6 bases). This CDR3 is 14 amino acids long. Germline lookup yields CDR1 MDHEN and CDR2 SYDVKM. The V end lost 6 bases, the J end lost 6 bases, and 17 bases lay between the germline ends.

J is TRBJ1-4 and V is TRBV7-9; D is uncertain. Trimming removed 4 bases from V and 8 bases from J, with 14 bases in between. CDR3 size: 14 residues. Germline V gene data show CDR1 as SEHNR and CDR2 as FQNEAQ (reference sequence). CDR3 DNA sequence: TGTGCCAGCAGCTGGTCAATCGGAGCCGAAAAACTGTTTTTT. Amino acid sequence: CASSWSIGAEKLFF.

The gene calls are TRBV27 and TRBJ2-7; D possibly corresponds to TRBD1 (6 bases). V lost 4 bases and J lost 0, with 13 bases in between. Per germline, CDR1 MNHEY and CDR2 SMNVEV (reference sequence). This CDR3 spans 15 amino acids. CDR3 loop: CASSSQGRPSYEQYF. The CDR3 DNA sequence: TGTGCCAGCAGTTCCCAGGGGCGGCCCTCCTACGAGCAGTACTTC.